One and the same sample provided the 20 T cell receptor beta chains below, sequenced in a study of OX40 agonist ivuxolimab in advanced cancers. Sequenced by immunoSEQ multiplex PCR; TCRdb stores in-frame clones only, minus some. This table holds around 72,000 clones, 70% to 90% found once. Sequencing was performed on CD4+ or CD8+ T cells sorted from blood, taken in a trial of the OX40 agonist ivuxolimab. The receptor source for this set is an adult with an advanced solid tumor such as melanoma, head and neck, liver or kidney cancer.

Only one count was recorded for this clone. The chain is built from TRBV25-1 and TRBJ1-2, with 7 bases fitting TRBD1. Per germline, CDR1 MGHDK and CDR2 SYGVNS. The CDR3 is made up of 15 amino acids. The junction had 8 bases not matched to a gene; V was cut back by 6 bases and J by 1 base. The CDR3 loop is CASRQTGLNNYGYTF. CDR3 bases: TGTGCCAGCAGACAGACAGGGCTTAATAACTATGGCTACACCTTC.

CDR3 in DNA: TGTGCCAGCAGTTCAACAGGGGGGATGAACACTGAAGCTTTCTTT. It encodes CASSSTGGMNTEAFF. The chain couples TRBV28 to TRBJ1-1; 8 positions match TRBD1. CDR1 is MDHEN and CDR2 is SYDVKM in the germline V gene. The length of the CDR3 is 15 residues. J was trimmed by 0 bases and V by 4 bases; bases with no gene match: 4.

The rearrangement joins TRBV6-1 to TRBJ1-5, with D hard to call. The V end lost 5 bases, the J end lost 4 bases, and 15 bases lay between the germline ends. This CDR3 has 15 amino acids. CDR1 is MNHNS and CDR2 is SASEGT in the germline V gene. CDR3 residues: CASSHGTRLNQPQHF. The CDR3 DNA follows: TGTGCCAGCAGTCATGGAACAAGGTTGAATCAGCCCCAGCATTTT.

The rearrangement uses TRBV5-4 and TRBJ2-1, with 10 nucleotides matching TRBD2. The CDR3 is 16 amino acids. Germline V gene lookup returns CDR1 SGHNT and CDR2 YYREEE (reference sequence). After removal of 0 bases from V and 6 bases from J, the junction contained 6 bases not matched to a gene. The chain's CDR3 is CASSLGAGGGVNEQFF. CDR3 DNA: TGTGCCAGCAGCTTGGGAGCGGGAGGGGGGGTCAATGAGCAGTTCTTC.

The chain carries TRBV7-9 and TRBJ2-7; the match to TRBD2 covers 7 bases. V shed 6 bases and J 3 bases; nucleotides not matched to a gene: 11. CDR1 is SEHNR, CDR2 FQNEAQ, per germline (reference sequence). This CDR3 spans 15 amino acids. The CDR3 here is CASSLDRGRFYEQYF. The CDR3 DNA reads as TGTGCCAGCAGTCTAGACCGCGGGAGATTCTACGAGCAGTACTTC.

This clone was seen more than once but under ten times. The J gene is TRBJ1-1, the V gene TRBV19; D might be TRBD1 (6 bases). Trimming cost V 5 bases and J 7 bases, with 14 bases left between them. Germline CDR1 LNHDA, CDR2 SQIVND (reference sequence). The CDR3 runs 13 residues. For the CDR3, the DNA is TGTGCCAGTAGTTTTGACAGGAGAAGTGAAGCTTTCTTT. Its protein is CASSFDRRSEAFF.

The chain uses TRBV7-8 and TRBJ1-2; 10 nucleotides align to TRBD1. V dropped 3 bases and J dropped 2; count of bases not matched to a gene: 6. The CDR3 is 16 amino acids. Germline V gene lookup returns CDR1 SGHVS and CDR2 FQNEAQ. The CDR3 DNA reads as TGTGCCAGCAGCTTTAACCGGGACAGGGGCAACTATGGCTACACCTTC. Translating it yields CASSFNRDRGNYGYTF.

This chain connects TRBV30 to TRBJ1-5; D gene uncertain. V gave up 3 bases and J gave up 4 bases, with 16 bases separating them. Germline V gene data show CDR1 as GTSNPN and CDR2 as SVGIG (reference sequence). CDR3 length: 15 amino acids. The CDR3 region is CAWRSPVEGNQPQHF. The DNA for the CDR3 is TGTGCCTGGAGGAGCCCAGTGGAGGGAAATCAGCCCCAGCATTTT.

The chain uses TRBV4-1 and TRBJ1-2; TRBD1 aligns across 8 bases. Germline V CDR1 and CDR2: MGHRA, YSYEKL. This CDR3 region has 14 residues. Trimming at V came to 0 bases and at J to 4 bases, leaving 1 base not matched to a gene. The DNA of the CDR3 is TGCGCCAGCAGCCAAGAGGACAGGGCCTATGGCTACACCTTC. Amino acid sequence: CASSQEDRAYGYTF.

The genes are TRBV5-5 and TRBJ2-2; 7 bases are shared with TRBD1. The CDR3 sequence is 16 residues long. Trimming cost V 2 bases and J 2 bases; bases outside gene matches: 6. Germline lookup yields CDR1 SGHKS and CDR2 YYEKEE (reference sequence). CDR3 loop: CASSLGGALNTGELFF. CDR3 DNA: TGTGCCAGCAGCTTAGGGGGCGCTTTAAACACCGGGGAGCTGTTTTTT.

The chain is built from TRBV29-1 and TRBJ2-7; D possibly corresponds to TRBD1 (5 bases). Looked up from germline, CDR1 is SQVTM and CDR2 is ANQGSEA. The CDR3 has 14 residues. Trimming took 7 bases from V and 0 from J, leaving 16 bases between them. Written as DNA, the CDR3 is TGCAGCGCTGCCAAAGACAGCTACTCCTACGAGCAGTACTTC. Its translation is CSAAKDSYSYEQYF.

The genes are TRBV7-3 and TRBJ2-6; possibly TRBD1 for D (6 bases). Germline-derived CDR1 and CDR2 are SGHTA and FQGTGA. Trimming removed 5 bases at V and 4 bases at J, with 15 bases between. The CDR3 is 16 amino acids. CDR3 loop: CASSTGFGHGANVLTF. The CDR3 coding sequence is TGTGCCAGCAGCACAGGGTTTGGTCACGGGGCCAACGTCCTGACTTTC.

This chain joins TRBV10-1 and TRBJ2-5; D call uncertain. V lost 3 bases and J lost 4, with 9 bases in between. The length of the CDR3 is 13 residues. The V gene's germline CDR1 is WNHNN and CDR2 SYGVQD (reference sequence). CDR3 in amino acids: CASSDHSLETQYF. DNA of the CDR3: TGCGCCAGCAGTGACCACTCGTTAGAGACCCAGTACTTC.

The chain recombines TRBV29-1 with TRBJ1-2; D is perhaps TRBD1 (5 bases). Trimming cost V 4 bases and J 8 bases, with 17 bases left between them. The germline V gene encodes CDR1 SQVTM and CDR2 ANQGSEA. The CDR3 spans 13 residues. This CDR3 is CSVVGGDSRGYTF. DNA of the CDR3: TGCAGCGTTGTCGGGGGGGATTCCCGCGGCTACACCTTC.

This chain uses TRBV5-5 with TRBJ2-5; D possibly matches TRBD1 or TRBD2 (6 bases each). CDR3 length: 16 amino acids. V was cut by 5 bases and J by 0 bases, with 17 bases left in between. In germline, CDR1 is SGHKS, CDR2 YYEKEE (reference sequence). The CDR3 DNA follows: TGTGCCAGCAGGCAGGTCGGGGGCAGGTACCAAGAGACCCAGTACTTC. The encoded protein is CASRQVGGRYQETQYF.

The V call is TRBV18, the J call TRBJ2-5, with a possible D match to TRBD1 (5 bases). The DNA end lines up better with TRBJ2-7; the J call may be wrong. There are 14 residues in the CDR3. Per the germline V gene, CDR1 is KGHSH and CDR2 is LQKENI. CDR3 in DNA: TGTGCCAGCTCACCACCTTCAGGGTTCTACGAGCAGTACTTC. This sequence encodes CASSPPSGFYEQYF.

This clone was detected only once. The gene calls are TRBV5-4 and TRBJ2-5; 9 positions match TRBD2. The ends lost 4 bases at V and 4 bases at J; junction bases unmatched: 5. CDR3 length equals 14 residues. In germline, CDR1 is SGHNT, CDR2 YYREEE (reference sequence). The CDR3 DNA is TGTGCCAGCAGCCCATCGACTAGCGGAGAGACCCAGTACTTC. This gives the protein CASSPSTSGETQYF.

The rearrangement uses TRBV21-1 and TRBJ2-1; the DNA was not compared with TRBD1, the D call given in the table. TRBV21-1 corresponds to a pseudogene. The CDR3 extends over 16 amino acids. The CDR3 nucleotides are TGTGCCAGCAGCACCACAGGCCCGAGCTCCTACAATGAGCAGTTCTTC. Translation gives CASSTTGPSSYNEQFF.

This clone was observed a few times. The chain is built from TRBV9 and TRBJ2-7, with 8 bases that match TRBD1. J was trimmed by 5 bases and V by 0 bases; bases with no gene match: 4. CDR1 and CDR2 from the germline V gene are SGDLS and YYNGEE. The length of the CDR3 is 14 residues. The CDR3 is CASSVEQGENEQYF. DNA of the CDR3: TGTGCCAGCAGCGTAGAACAGGGGGAGAACGAGCAGTACTTC.

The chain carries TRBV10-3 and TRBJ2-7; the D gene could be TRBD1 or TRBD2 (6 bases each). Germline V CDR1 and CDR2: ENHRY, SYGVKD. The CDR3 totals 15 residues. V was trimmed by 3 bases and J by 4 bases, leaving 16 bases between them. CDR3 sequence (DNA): TGTGCCATCAGTGATAGGGGGGTGCGAGGATACGAGCAGTACTTC. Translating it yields CAISDRGVRGYEQYF.